A single sample is the source of the 23 T cell receptor beta chains below, sequenced in a study of blood T cell repertoires in COVID-19 (dated by TCRdb to 2018 to 2020). To prepare the library, the immunoSEQ multiplex PCR assay was applied. TCRdb took over this immuneACCESS table, retaining in-frame rearrangements with V and J assigned. Such tables are incomplete; in checked studies, under half of the missing clones stem from an unresolved V gene, and the remainder is unexplained. This sample has 110,000 to 150,000 clones in its table, and around nine tenths of those were observed once. Just under 3% of the sample comes from the top ten. The specimen sequenced was peripheral blood. These receptor sequences come from a man in his 60s with active or convalescent COVID-19.

This chain links TRBV6-2 or TRBV6-3 with TRBJ2-7, with TRBD2 matching over 12 bases. The CDR3 totals 20 residues. Germline trimming cut 3 bases from V and 0 bases from J; bases unmatched to any gene: 15. Germline lookup yields CDR1 MNHEY and CDR2 SVGEGT. The CDR3 loop reads CASSYKLGRLAGAPSYEQYF. The DNA of the CDR3 is TGTGCCAGCAGTTATAAACTTGGACGACTAGCGGGAGCCCCCTCCTACGAGCAGTACTTC.

The chain links TRBV5-1 to TRBJ2-5; TRBD2 matches 13 bases. The CDR3 has 17 residues. The germline V gene encodes CDR1 SGHRS and CDR2 YFSETQ. The junction had 8 bases not matched to a gene; V was cut back by 2 bases and J by 4 bases. The CDR3 nucleotides are TGCGCCAGCAGCTTAACACTAGCGGGAGGGCCATTAGAGACCCAGTACTTC. Protein product: CASSLTLAGGPLETQYF. Based on the CDR3 plus reference TRBV5-1 and TRBJ2-5, the full variable domain is KAGVTQTPRYLIKTRGQQVTLSCSPISGHRSVSWYQQTPGQGLQFLFEYFSETQRNKGNFPGRFSGRQFSNSRSEMNVSTLELGDSALYLCASSLTLAGGPLETQYFGPGTRLLVL.

J is TRBJ2-5 and V is TRBV18; a weak D match, TRBD2 (5 bases). The germline V gene encodes CDR1 KGHSH and CDR2 LQKENI. Trimming removed 6 bases from V and 2 bases from J, with 16 bases in between. The CDR3 runs 15 residues. Here the CDR3 reads CASSLLAETQETQYF. The CDR3 DNA is TGTGCCAGCTCGCTCCTAGCTGAAACTCAAGAGACCCAGTACTTC. Using reference TRBV18 and TRBJ2-5 for the parts outside the CDR3, the full variable domain is NAGVMQNPRHLVRRRGQEARLRCSPMKGHSHVYWYRQLPEEGLKFMVYLQKENIIDESGMPKERFSAEFPKEGPSILRIQQVVRGDSAAYFCASSLLAETQETQYFGPGTRLLVL.

The chain is built from TRBV27 and TRBJ2-7; D is possibly TRBD1 (6 bases). Germline-derived CDR1 and CDR2 are MNHEY and SMNVEV (reference sequence). The CDR3 covers 13 residues. V gave up 3 bases and J gave up 3 bases, with 9 bases separating them. CDR3 protein: CASSFQGGYEQYF. CDR3 nucleotide sequence: TGTGCCAGCAGTTTCCAAGGGGGCTACGAGCAGTACTTC.

V is TRBV28 and J is TRBJ2-3; tentative D call: TRBD2 (6 bases). Trimming pared 5 bases from V and 1 base from J, leaving 16 bases between. CDR1 and CDR2 (germline): MDHEN, SYDVKM. The CDR3 has 16 residues. The CDR3 loop is CASSLPSGVRTDTQYF. The CDR3 DNA reads TGTGCCAGCAGTCTCCCATCGGGGGTCCGCACAGATACGCAGTATTTT.

The chain employs TRBV11-2 and TRBJ2-5, with a weak D call TRBD2 (5 bases). This CDR3 spans 16 amino acids. V gave up 1 base and J gave up 4 bases, with 16 bases separating them. CDR1 is SGHAT, CDR2 FQNNGV, per germline. CDR3 bases: TGTGCCAGCAGCTTAGTATTGGGAGCTACTTCAGAGACCCAGTACTTC. Its translation is CASSLVLGATSETQYF.

In its sample, this clone was seen a few times. The rearrangement links TRBV29-1 to TRBJ2-7; 7 bases map to TRBD2. Germline assignment: CDR1 SQVTM and CDR2 ANQGSEA. The CDR3 length is 16 residues. Losses at the gene ends were 3 bases for V and 0 bases for J; bases not matched to a gene: 11. This CDR3 is CSVELRRAGSSYEQYF. CDR3 nucleotides: TGCAGCGTTGAGCTCCGGAGAGCGGGGAGCTCCTACGAGCAGTACTTC.

V is TRBV2 and J is TRBJ1-3, with a weak D call TRBD1 (6 bases). Deletions cut 4 bases from V and 2 bases from J, with 12 bases between. This CDR3 has 15 residues. The germline V gene encodes CDR1 SNHLY and CDR2 FYNNEI. As DNA, the CDR3 is TGTGCCAGCAGTGGGGGGACAATCCCTGGAAACACCATATATTTT. It codes for CASSGGTIPGNTIYF.

The chain carries TRBV29-1 and TRBJ1-3; D may be TRBD1 (5 bases). This CDR3 region has 13 residues. Germline V gene data show CDR1 as SQVTM and CDR2 as ANQGSEA. V shed 6 bases and J shed 3 bases, with 12 bases lying between them. CDR3 nucleotide sequence: TGCAGCGTGGGACTAGGGCTTGGAAACACCATATATTTT. This codes for CSVGLGLGNTIYF.

V usage is TRBV7-2 and J usage is TRBJ2-1; D is unresolved. The germline CDR1 and CDR2 sequences are SGHTA and FQGNSA. V lost 3 bases and J 0 bases, leaving 9 bases between the germline ends. The CDR3 consists of 15 residues. Written as DNA, the CDR3 is TGTGCCAGCAGCTTCGACTCCACCTCCTACAATGAGCAGTTCTTC. It specifies CASSFDSTSYNEQFF.

The gene calls are TRBV18 and TRBJ2-7; 11 positions match TRBD1. V shed 6 bases and J 3 bases; nucleotides not matched to a gene: 4. The CDR3 sequence is 14 residues long. Germline V gives CDR1 KGHSH, CDR2 LQKENI. The CDR3, as DNA: TGTGCCAGCTCTGCCGGGACAGGGGGCTACGAGCAGTACTTC. It translates to CASSAGTGGYEQYF.

This chain connects TRBV7-3 to TRBJ2-5; a possible D gene is TRBD2 (5 bases). The V end lost 3 bases, the J end lost 7 bases, and 21 bases lay between the germline ends. Germline CDR1 and CDR2: SGHTA and FQGTGA. CDR3 length: 16 amino acids. The CDR3 region is CASSFRTPGPLGTQYF. The CDR3 DNA sequence: TGTGCCAGCAGCTTTAGGACTCCCGGGCCTTTAGGGACCCAGTACTTC.

V usage is TRBV27 and J usage is TRBJ2-1; TRBD1 matches at 9 bases. V lost 0 bases, J lost 12 bases, and 3 bases stayed unmatched. The CDR3 consists of 13 residues. Per germline, CDR1 MNHEY and CDR2 SMNVEV (reference sequence). The CDR3 protein is CASSLSVTGGQFF. The CDR3, as DNA: TGTGCCAGCAGTTTATCGGTGACAGGGGGGCAGTTCTTC.

This clone was counted once. The chain carries TRBV21-1 and TRBJ1-4. TRBV21-1 is a documented pseudogene. This CDR3 region has 15 residues. The CDR3 DNA sequence: TGTGCCAGCAGCAAAGCGCAAGCGAGAAAGGAAAAACTGTTTTTT. This codes for CASSKAQARKEKLFF.

This clone showed up many times. The chain couples TRBV7-9 to TRBJ2-1, with D tentatively TRBD2 (6 bases). The CDR3 runs to 14 residues. The germline V gene encodes CDR1 SEHNR and CDR2 FQNEAQ (reference sequence). V gave up 5 bases and J gave up 0 bases, with 8 bases separating them. The CDR3 nucleotides are TGTGCCAGCAGCCGGGGGAGCTCCTACAATGAGCAGTTCTTC. It codes for CASSRGSSYNEQFF.

This rearrangement joins TRBV5-4 to TRBJ1-3, with 7 bases lining up with TRBD1. V shed 1 base, J shed 2 bases, and the junction held 9 bases outside the gene matches. Germline lookup yields CDR1 SGHNT and CDR2 YYREEE (reference sequence). The CDR3 is 17 residues long. The CDR3 coding sequence is TGTGCCAGCAGCTTGCGAGGAGGGGGCGCAGCTGGAAACACCATATATTTT. This codes for CASSLRGGGAAGNTIYF. Variable domain in full (rest from reference TRBV5-4 and TRBJ1-3): ETGVTQSPTHLIKTRGQQVTLRCSSQSGHNTVSWYQQALGQGPQFIFQYYREEENGRGNFPPRFSGLQFPNYSSELNVNALELDDSALYLCASSLRGGGAAGNTIYFGEGSWLTVV.

The rearrangement uses TRBV3-1 (or the pseudogene TRBV3-2) and TRBJ2-5; D is unclear. The CDR3 totals 19 residues. V lost 5 bases and J lost 5, with 30 bases in between. Germline CDR1 LGHDT, CDR2 YNNKEL (reference sequence). The CDR3 nucleotides read TGTGCCAGCAGCTTCCGGCTATTACTCACTCTGGATCCGACTGAGACCCAGTACTTC. Protein: CASSFRLLLTLDPTETQYF.

This clone is a singleton in its sample. The genes are TRBV19 and TRBJ2-3; D possibly corresponds to TRBD1 (6 bases). This CDR3 spans 15 amino acids. V lost 7 bases, J lost 5 bases, and 19 bases lay in between. Germline CDR1 is LNHDA and CDR2 is SQIVND (reference sequence). This CDR3 is CASTSRGIGGDTQYF. In nucleotides, the CDR3 is TGTGCCAGTACCTCGCGAGGGATAGGGGGAGATACGCAGTATTTT.

The sample holds one count of this clone. This chain links TRBV20-1 with TRBJ2-5; 8 bases fit TRBD2. V dropped 3 bases and J dropped 5; count of bases not matched to a gene: 14. Germline CDR1 and CDR2: DFQATT and SNEGSKA (reference sequence). The CDR3 sequence is 16 residues long. This chain's CDR3 is CSASRNSGNWGETQYF. CDR3 sequence (DNA): TGCAGTGCTAGTCGAAATAGCGGGAACTGGGGGGAGACCCAGTACTTC.

The CDR3 sequence is CASSEEVQDTEAFF. As DNA, the CDR3 is TGTGCCAGCAGTGAAGAGGTCCAGGACACTGAAGCTTTCTTT. This rearrangement joins TRBV2 to TRBJ1-1; D uncertain. The CDR3 totals 14 residues. CDR1 is SNHLY, CDR2 FYNNEI, per germline. Trimming cost V 1 base and J 3 bases, with 9 bases left between them.

This chain connects TRBV4-1 to TRBJ2-2, with no clear D. The ends were cut back, 1 base at V and 5 bases at J, with 11 bases in the middle. Germline assignment: CDR1 MGHRA and CDR2 YSYEKL. The CDR3 extends over 15 amino acids. CDR3 in DNA: TGCGCCAGCAGCCAAGGGTTTACGGGTACCGGGGAGCTGTTTTTT. It is translated as CASSQGFTGTGELFF.

CDR3 protein: CASSVDMVVRELFF. The CDR3 DNA sequence: TGTGCCAGCAGCGTAGACATGGTTGTGCGGGAGCTGTTTTTT. The genes are TRBV9 and TRBJ2-2, with D unclear. Trimming removed 0 bases at V and 9 bases at J, with 12 bases between. CDR1 is SGDLS, CDR2 YYNGEE, per germline. CDR3 length equals 14 residues.

This clone has just a few counts. The V and J genes are TRBV29-1 and TRBJ2-7; a weak D match, TRBD1 (5 bases). V was cut by 8 bases and J by 2 bases, with 13 bases left in between. Germline CDR1 SQVTM, CDR2 ANQGSEA. CDR3 size: 12 residues. The DNA of the CDR3 is TGCAGCATTACAGGCGGAACCTACGAGCAGTACTTC. Encoded protein: CSITGGTYEQYF.